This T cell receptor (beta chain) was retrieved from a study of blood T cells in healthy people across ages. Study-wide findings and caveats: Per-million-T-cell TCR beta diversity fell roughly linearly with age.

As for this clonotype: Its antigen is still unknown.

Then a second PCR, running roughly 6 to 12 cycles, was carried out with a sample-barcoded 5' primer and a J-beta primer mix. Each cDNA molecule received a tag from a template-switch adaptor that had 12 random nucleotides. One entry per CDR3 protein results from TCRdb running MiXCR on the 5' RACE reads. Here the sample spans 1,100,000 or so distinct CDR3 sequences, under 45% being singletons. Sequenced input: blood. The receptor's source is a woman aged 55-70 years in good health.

This CDR3 reads CASSFLAAPSYNEQFF. As DNA, the CDR3 is TGTGCCAGCAGTTTCCTAGCGGCCCCCTCCTACAATGAGCAGTTCTTC. V and J are TRBV12-3 or TRBV12-4 and TRBJ2-1; 7 bases line up with TRBD2. V lost 3 bases and J lost 0; bases outside the gene matches: 5. The CDR3 covers 16 residues.